This is a list of T cell receptor beta chains from one sample in a study of CD8 T cells in Susac syndrome. TCRdb used MiXCR to reprocess the immunoSEQ multiplex PCR reads, holding one entry per CDR3 protein. The sample carries roughly 130,000 distinct CDR3 sequences, about 95% recorded once. Source material: CD4+ T cells from PBMCs. The source of these receptors is a human donor with multiple sclerosis. Each CDR3 is given with its conserved first and last residue.

v_call: TRBV3-1; cdr3_aa: CASSQDPGAATNEKLFF
v_call: TRBV10-3; cdr3_aa: CAISESSGRADTQYF
v_call: TRBV30; cdr3_aa: CAWTEQFNYGYTF
v_call: TRBV30; cdr3_aa: CAWTPGTSGLNEQFF
v_call: TRBV30; cdr3_aa: CAWSPQGATDTQYF
v_call: TRBV19; cdr3_aa: CASSRAGGYNEQFF
v_call: TRBV9; cdr3_aa: CASSPNDRGDTEAFF
v_call: TRBV7-2; cdr3_aa: CASSPQKGSYEQYF
v_call: TRBV5-4; cdr3_aa: CASRDRDRGQENGYTF
v_call: TRBV9; cdr3_aa: CASSVHASTGPAISYEQYF
v_call: TRBV28; cdr3_aa: CASNTRDRGDEQYF
v_call: TRBV24-1; cdr3_aa: CATSSSGANVLTF
v_call: TRBV29-1; cdr3_aa: CSVLTSGGFYEQYF
v_call: TRBV7-9; cdr3_aa: CASSLAAAASETQYF
v_call: TRBV27; cdr3_aa: CASSLRVGSNQPQHF
v_call: TRBV5-1; cdr3_aa: CASRTRTGNYEQYF
v_call: TRBV27; cdr3_aa: CASSLEGWATEAFF
v_call: TRBV18; cdr3_aa: CASSPPGQENYEQYF
v_call: TRBV5-1; cdr3_aa: CASSFNSNTGELFF
v_call: TRBV4-1; cdr3_aa: CASSPGESTGELFF
v_call: TRBV18; cdr3_aa: CASSPGPGQGAEGAFF
v_call: TRBV7-8; cdr3_aa: CASSLERIGGTEAFF
v_call: TRBV4-1; cdr3_aa: CASSQDHSLNTEAFF
v_call: TRBV4-1; cdr3_aa: CASSQDQNPGLAYGYTF
v_call: TRBV7-3; cdr3_aa: CASSLTGTNSPLHF
v_call: TRBV7-2; cdr3_aa: CASSFGSGNTIYF
v_call: TRBV18; cdr3_aa: CASSPGSSSYEQYF
v_call: TRBV2; cdr3_aa: CASPPDPIYGYTF
v_call: TRBV7-9; cdr3_aa: CASSAHSDRGSGNTIYF
v_call: TRBV5-1; cdr3_aa: CASGLAGGVSREQYF
v_call: TRBV11-2; cdr3_aa: CASSPRLSAAKETQYF
v_call: TRBV7-9; cdr3_aa: CASSLGEYQETQYF
v_call: TRBV5-1; cdr3_aa: CASSIGTDMAEQYF
v_call: TRBV29-1; cdr3_aa: CSVGGTNTEAFF